These 9 T cell receptor beta chains came from one sample sequenced in a study of breast tumors, draining lymph nodes, adjacent tissues. Each CDR3 protein is one row after TCRdb ran MiXCR on the multiplex PCR reads. The sample has some 200,000 distinct CDR3 sequences, 31% seen once. The lymph nodes were axillary draining lymph nodes from breast cancer patients. What was sequenced was axillary lymph node tissue. These receptor sequences come from a female donor with breast cancer. Some clones in this sample may be carry-over from other donors' samples.

Worth noting for this clonotype: Being one base from a much bigger clone, this may be a read error. This CDR3 fails to terminate in the conserved phenylalanine or tryptophan, so it likely reflects a read error. This chain links TRBV3-1 with TRBJ2-3; D not certain. Germline values: CDR1 LGHDT, CDR2 YNNKEL (reference sequence). The CDR3 is 13 amino acids. V gave up 3 bases and J gave up 6 bases, with 10 bases separating them. CDR3: CASSQYGLDTQYL. CDR3 DNA: TGTGCCAGCAGCCAGTACGGGCTTGATACGCAGTATCTT.

As concerns this clonotype: One base away lies a much larger clone, so this may be a sequencing read error. The V call is TRBV6-6, the J call TRBJ2-3, with a weak D call TRBD2 (6 bases). The germline gives CDR1 MNHNY, CDR2 SVGAGI (reference sequence). This CDR3 has 13 residues. The ends were cut back, 5 bases at V and 6 bases at J, with 12 bases in the middle. The CDR3 region has the DNA TGTGCCAGCAGTCAATGGGGGAGGGATACGCAGTATTTT. Protein: CASSQWGRDTQYF.

This clonotype has a handful of counts. J is TRBJ1-2 and V is TRBV6-6, with TRBD1 identical over 9 bases. Trimming took 5 bases from V and 2 from J; bases not matched to a gene: 6. This CDR3 is 15 amino acids long. Germline CDR1 reads MNHNY; CDR2 reads SVGAGI (reference sequence). CDR3 sequence: CASSPRTGANYGYTF. The CDR3, as DNA: TGTGCCAGCAGTCCCAGGACAGGGGCCAACTATGGCTACACCTTC.

The gene calls are TRBV3-1 and TRBJ1-1; 7 bases are a match to TRBD1. Per the germline V gene, CDR1 is LGHDT and CDR2 is YNNKEL (reference sequence). V was clipped by 2 bases and J by 3 bases; unmatched bases: 3. This CDR3 is 14 amino acids long. The CDR3 here is CASSQYDRDTEAFF. The CDR3 nucleotides read TGTGCCAGCAGCCAATACGACAGGGACACTGAAGCTTTCTTT.

The gene calls are TRBV7-6 and TRBJ2-6, with D tentatively TRBD2 (7 bases). V was trimmed by 2 bases and J by 0 bases, leaving 14 bases between them. This CDR3 spans 18 amino acids. Looked up from germline, CDR1 is SGHVS and CDR2 is FNYEAQ. This CDR3 is CASSLRGARGSGANVLTF. CDR3 nucleotide sequence: TGTGCCAGCAGCTTACGGGGGGCTCGGGGCTCTGGGGCCAACGTCCTGACTTTC.

V is TRBV6-6 and J is TRBJ2-7; possible D gene TRBD2, 6 bases. This CDR3 has 16 residues. Germline CDR1 and CDR2: MNHNY and SVGAGI (reference sequence). Trimming cost V 2 bases and J 1 base, with 15 bases left between them. The CDR3 sequence is CASSYPPGTASYEQYF. In DNA form, the CDR3 reads TGTGCCAGCAGTTACCCGCCCGGGACTGCTTCCTACGAGCAGTACTTC.

This clonotype occurred many times. This chain connects TRBV9 to TRBJ2-1, with D perhaps given as TRBD1 or TRBD2 (5 bases each). CDR3 length: 13 amino acids. Germline CDR1 and CDR2: SGDLS and YYNGEE. With 7 bases removed from V and 10 bases from J, the gap between germline ends came to 18 bases. As DNA, the CDR3 is TGTGCCAGCGAACCGACCTCGGGACGGGAGCAGTTCTTC. This translates into CASEPTSGREQFF.

Many counts were recorded for this clonotype. The chain employs TRBV2 and TRBJ2-2; 7 nucleotides line up with TRBD2. This CDR3 has 15 amino acids. V was clipped by 6 bases and J by 4 bases; unmatched bases: 8. Looked up from germline, CDR1 is SNHLY and CDR2 is FYNNEI. As DNA, the CDR3 is TGTGCCAGCAGCCCCGGGACTACGTTCACCGGGGAGCTGTTTTTT. It encodes CASSPGTTFTGELFF. The full variable domain, in which reference TRBV2 and TRBJ2-2 provide the parts outside the CDR3, is EPEVTQTPSHQVTQMGQEVILRCVPISNHLYFYWYRQILGQKVEFLVSFYNNEISEKSEIFDDQFSVERPDGSNFTLKIRSTKLEDSAMYFCASSPGTTFTGELFFGEGSRLTVL.

Many counts were recorded for this clonotype. The V and J genes are TRBV2 and TRBJ2-3; no clear D gene. The CDR3 has 13 residues. V gave up 4 bases and J gave up 2 bases, with 7 bases separating them. The germline V gene encodes CDR1 SNHLY and CDR2 FYNNEI. CDR3 in amino acids: CASSVSDTDTQYF. In DNA form, the CDR3 reads TGTGCCAGCAGTGTAAGTGACACAGATACGCAGTATTTT.